What follows are 23 T cell receptor beta chains derived from one specimen sequenced in a study of T cell responses to AZD1222 COVID-19 vaccine. This table comes from immunoSEQ multiplex PCR, and its TCRdb copy is limited to in-frame clones, with some not included. The data show approximately 160,000 clones, with approximately 90% seen just once and roughly 3.1% held by the top ten. The sequencing used peripheral blood, collected on day 0 of AZD1222 vaccination. These receptors were taken from an adult in good health.

This chain uses TRBV19 with TRBJ1-2; 8 bases are a match to TRBD1. From germline, CDR1 is LNHDA and CDR2 SQIVND (reference sequence). The V segment lost 6 bases and the J segment 1 base; nucleotides outside the gene matches: 7. The CDR3 is made up of 15 amino acids. The CDR3 DNA reads as TGTGCCAGTAGGGTCTCCGGGACAGGTAACTATGGCTACACCTTC. Its protein product is CASRVSGTGNYGYTF.

V is TRBV6-2 or TRBV6-3 and J is TRBJ2-2, with 13 bases identical to TRBD2. CDR1 MNHEY and CDR2 SVGEGT come from the germline V gene. V shed 6 bases, J shed 5 bases, and the junction held 3 bases outside the gene matches. The CDR3 is 15 amino acids. The chain's CDR3 is CASSLGLAGTGELFF. As DNA, the CDR3 is TGTGCCAGCAGCCTGGGACTAGCGGGGACCGGGGAGCTGTTTTTT.

CDR3 amino acids: CASSGGHRGRNTGELFF. CDR3 DNA: TGTGCCAGCAGCGGTGGGCACAGGGGGCGTAACACCGGGGAGCTGTTTTTT. The chain employs TRBV9 and TRBJ2-2; 9 bases are shared with TRBD1. Losses at the gene ends were 3 bases for V and 2 bases for J; bases not matched to a gene: 8. The CDR3 totals 17 residues. Germline loops: CDR1 SGDLS, CDR2 YYNGEE.

The chain employs TRBV10-3 and TRBJ2-3, with a weak D call TRBD2 (7 bases). CDR3 length: 13 amino acids. V lost 11 bases and J 6 bases, leaving 18 bases between the germline ends. Germline-derived CDR1 and CDR2 are ENHRY and SYGVKD. The CDR3 here is CAVHRGAGDTQYF. The CDR3 coding sequence is TGTGCCGTCCACCGGGGGGCTGGCGATACGCAGTATTTT.

J is TRBJ1-4 and V is TRBV19; D is perhaps TRBD1 (5 bases). Trimming cost V 5 bases and J 5 bases, with 15 bases left between them. CDR3 size: 15 residues. Germline CDR1 is LNHDA and CDR2 is SQIVND (reference sequence). CDR3 sequence reads: CASSPGGGWNEKLFF. The CDR3 DNA is TGTGCCAGTAGTCCCGGGGGAGGCTGGAATGAAAAACTGTTTTTT.

The chain carries TRBV7-6 and TRBJ1-2; D not resolved. Trimming took 1 base from V and 6 from J, leaving 9 bases between them. The length of the CDR3 is 13 residues. The germline CDR1 and CDR2 sequences are SGHVS and FNYEAQ. The CDR3 region has the DNA TGTGCCAGCAGCTTAGGGGAAAAAGATGGCTACACCTTC. Translating gives CASSLGEKDGYTF.

CDR3 amino acids: CASSFTGQGGGGEQYF. The CDR3 coding sequence is TGTGCCAGCAGTTTTACGGGACAGGGAGGGGGAGGCGAGCAGTACTTC. The J gene is TRBJ2-7, the V gene TRBV6-6; 9 nucleotides align to TRBD1. This CDR3 comprises 16 residues. CDR1 and CDR2 (germline): MNHNY, SVGAGI (reference sequence). Trimming removed 4 bases from V and 6 bases from J; junction bases left unmatched: 13.

CDR3 sequence: CASSLGVLSYNEQFF. The CDR3 coding sequence is TGTGCCAGCAGCTTAGGGGTTCTCTCCTACAATGAGCAGTTCTTC. This chain uses TRBV7-2 with TRBJ2-1; unclear D gene. The V and J ends lost 1 base and 0 bases respectively, with 7 bases between them. The CDR3 consists of 15 residues. Germline CDR1 and CDR2: SGHTA and FQGNSA.

This clone was recorded once. The chain combines TRBV7-2 with TRBJ2-3, with 9 bases fitting TRBD2. The V gene's germline CDR1 is SGHTA and CDR2 FQGNSA. The CDR3 is made up of 15 amino acids. V lost 1 base, J lost 3 bases, and 2 bases stayed unmatched. The CDR3 DNA sequence: TGTGCCAGCAGCTTAGTGGCGGGGGGGACAGATACGCAGTATTTT. It yields the protein CASSLVAGGTDTQYF.

V and J are TRBV15 and TRBJ1-4, with 10 bases identical to TRBD1. The germline V gene encodes CDR1 LNHNV and CDR2 YYDKDF (reference sequence). The V gene end was trimmed by 1 base and the J gene end by 8 bases; junction bases not matched to a gene: 10. This CDR3 is built from 17 residues. CDR3 nucleotides: TGTGCCACCAGCAGAGGCCCCCCGGGGACAGGGGAAGAAAAACTGTTTTTT. Its translation: CATSRGPPGTGEEKLFF.

The chain joins TRBV6-5 to TRBJ1-1; perhaps TRBD1 as D (6 bases). The CDR3 is made up of 16 amino acids. Trimming left V 2 bases short and J 1 base short, with 14 bases between. Per the germline V gene, CDR1 is MNHEY and CDR2 is SVGAGI. The DNA for the CDR3 is TGTGCCAGCAGTTACGGGGGCGGGGCCCAGAACACTGAAGCTTTCTTT. Its translation is CASSYGGGAQNTEAFF.

The chain couples TRBV7-9 to TRBJ1-1; 9 nucleotides align to TRBD1. CDR1 and CDR2 (germline): SEHNR, FQNEAQ (reference sequence). The CDR3 has 14 amino acids. The trim removed 8 bases at V and 3 bases at J, leaving 7 bases unmatched. The CDR3 is CASATGQGHTEAFF. CDR3 coding DNA: TGTGCCAGCGCCACGGGACAGGGTCACACTGAAGCTTTCTTT.

This clone was found a few times. The CDR3 DNA follows: TGCAGCGCCAGGGATTTCGAGACCCAGTACTTC. Protein: CSARDFETQYF. This chain links TRBV29-1 with TRBJ2-5; tentatively, D is TRBD1 (5 bases). Germline CDR1 reads SQVTM; CDR2 reads ANQGSEA. The CDR3 sequence is 11 residues long. The germline V and J ends were trimmed by 7 bases and 5 bases, with 11 bases remaining between them.

The chain couples TRBV2 to TRBJ1-6; D not certain. The CDR3 extends over 16 amino acids. Germline V lookup: CDR1 SNHLY, CDR2 FYNNEI. Trimming took 3 bases from V and 10 from J, leaving 19 bases between them. The CDR3 DNA is TGTGCCAGCAGTGAGGAATGGAGCGTCGGGGTATCACCCCTCCACTTT. Its translation: CASSEEWSVGVSPLHF.

The chain links TRBV7-2 to TRBJ2-1; TRBD2 aligns across 9 bases. Trimming took 1 base from V and 4 from J; bases not matched to a gene: 8. CDR3 length equals 17 residues. Germline V lookup: CDR1 SGHTA, CDR2 FQGNSA. The CDR3 coding sequence is TGTGCCAGCAGCTTAGGCGGGGGGGCGGCCCCATACAATGAGCAGTTCTTC. Protein product: CASSLGGGAAPYNEQFF.

This chain links TRBV7-9 with TRBJ2-3; 10 bases are a match to TRBD1. V lost 0 bases, J lost 5 bases, and 5 bases stayed unmatched. Germline V gene lookup returns CDR1 SEHNR and CDR2 FQNEAQ (reference sequence). The CDR3 has 16 residues. The CDR3 loop is CASSLARDRGRDTQYF. The CDR3 bases are TGTGCCAGCAGCTTAGCGCGGGACAGGGGAAGAGATACGCAGTATTTT.

This clone was counted between two and nine times. The V call is TRBV5-1, the J call TRBJ1-6; 7 nucleotides line up with TRBD1. The CDR3 is 12 residues long. V gave up 7 bases and J gave up 9 bases; unmatched junction bases: 4. Germline CDR1 SGHRS, CDR2 YFSETQ. The CDR3 DNA sequence: TGCGCCAGCCGGGACAGCAGTTCACCCCTCCACTTT. Residues: CASRDSSSPLHF. Full variable domain (rest looked up from reference TRBV5-1 and TRBJ1-6): KAGVTQTPRYLIKTRGQQVTLSCSPISGHRSVSWYQQTPGQGLQFLFEYFSETQRNKGNFPGRFSGRQFSNSRSEMNVSTLELGDSALYLCASRDSSSPLHFGNGTRLTVT.

For this clone: Other nucleotide sequences in the sample specify the same CDR3. The CDR3 DNA sequence: TGTGCCAGCAGCGTAGGGTCGGGAGCCTACAATGAGCAGTTCTTC. This sequence encodes CASSVGSGAYNEQFF. The rearrangement links TRBV9 to TRBJ2-1, with D perhaps matching TRBD2 (6 bases). The CDR3 sequence is 15 residues long. CDR1 SGDLS and CDR2 YYNGEE come from the germline V gene. V shed 0 bases and J shed 2 bases, with 9 bases lying between them. Complete variable domain (other parts from reference TRBV9 and TRBJ2-1): DSGVTQTPKHLITATGQRVTLRCSPRSGDLSVYWYQQSLDQGLQFLIQYYNGEERAKGNILERFSAQQFPDLHSELNLSSLELGDSALYFCASSVGSGAYNEQFFGPGTRLTVL.

V is TRBV7-9 and J is TRBJ2-2, with D possibly being TRBD1 or TRBD2 (6 bases each). The CDR3 totals 15 residues. Trimming stripped 6 bases from V and 0 bases from J, with 11 bases between. Germline V lookup: CDR1 SEHNR, CDR2 FQNEAQ (reference sequence). CDR3 coding DNA: TGTGCCAGCAGTCGCGGGACAACGAACACCGGGGAGCTGTTTTTT. This sequence encodes CASSRGTTNTGELFF.

The chain joins TRBV2 to TRBJ1-1, with a possible D match to TRBD1 (6 bases). The CDR3 has 15 residues. The germline V and J ends were trimmed by 6 bases and 3 bases, with 17 bases remaining between them. Germline values: CDR1 SNHLY, CDR2 FYNNEI. DNA for the CDR3: TGTGCCAGCAGGACGGGGGGCCGACTTGACACTGAAGCTTTCTTT. Its translation is CASRTGGRLDTEAFF. Combining the CDR3 with reference TRBV2 and TRBJ1-1 gives the whole variable domain EPEVTQTPSHQVTQMGQEVILRCVPISNHLYFYWYRQILGQKVEFLVSFYNNEISEKSEIFDDQFSVERPDGSNFTLKIRSTKLEDSAMYFCASRTGGRLDTEAFFGQGTRLTVV.

V is TRBV11-2 and J is TRBJ2-3; the D gene is possibly TRBD2 (7 bases). Germline V gene data show CDR1 as SGHAT and CDR2 as FQNNGV. Trimming removed 5 bases from V and 2 bases from J, with 14 bases in between. CDR3 length equals 15 residues. The CDR3 nucleotides read TGTGCCAGCAGCAAGTCGGGGGGCAACACAGATACGCAGTATTTT. Translating it yields CASSKSGGNTDTQYF.

V is TRBV6-1 and J is TRBJ1-4, with 7 positions matching TRBD1. V shed 5 bases and J 6 bases; nucleotides not matched to a gene: 9. Germline CDR1 MNHNS, CDR2 SASEGT. The CDR3 loop spans 15 amino acids. CDR3 in DNA: TGTGCCAGCAGTAACCTACAGGGGAGGGATGAAAAACTGTTTTTT. Residues: CASSNLQGRDEKLFF.

A remark on this clone: The same CDR3 also results from other DNA sequences found in this sample. The chain recombines TRBV5-4 with TRBJ1-3; 7 positions agree with TRBD1. The CDR3 has 15 amino acids. V lost 4 bases and J lost 1; bases outside the gene matches: 5. The V gene's germline CDR1 is SGHNT and CDR2 YYREEE (reference sequence). CDR3 in DNA: TGTGCCAGCAGCCCGGGACAGCCTTCTGGAAACACCATATATTTT. Translation gives CASSPGQPSGNTIYF.